These 7 T cell receptor beta chains came from one sample sequenced in a study of blood T cell repertoires in COVID-19. Data came from immunoSEQ multiplex PCR; TCRdb stores just in-frame clones and leaves some out. The profile shows 130,000 to 150,000 clones, roughly four fifths of them singletons. Sequencing was done on a sample of peripheral blood. The receptor source for this set is an elderly woman with acute or convalescent COVID-19.

The chain joins TRBV19 to TRBJ1-4; D gene ambiguous. CDR3 length: 14 residues. Germline V CDR1 and CDR2: LNHDA, SQIVND (reference sequence). V lost 6 bases and J 2 bases, leaving 10 bases between the germline ends. The CDR3 DNA sequence: TGTGCCAGTAGGCCCGGAGGGACTAATGAAAAACTGTTTTTT. Translated, it gives CASRPGGTNEKLFF.

V is TRBV7-6 and J is TRBJ1-2, with TRBD1 identical over 7 bases. The CDR3 has 13 amino acids. V gave up 5 bases and J gave up 2 bases; unmatched junction bases: 2. Germline CDR1 reads SGHVS; CDR2 reads FNYEAQ. CDR3 amino acids: CASSPGQNYGYTF. The CDR3 DNA reads as TGTGCCAGCAGCCCGGGACAGAACTATGGCTACACCTTC.

This chain connects TRBV7-2 to TRBJ1-1, with a possible D match to TRBD1 (5 bases). Germline assignment: CDR1 SGHTA and CDR2 FQGNSA. V lost 5 bases and J lost 3, with 10 bases in between. The CDR3 totals 13 residues. CDR3 in DNA: TGTGCCAGCAGCGTTAACAGGTACACTGAAGCTTTCTTT. It specifies CASSVNRYTEAFF.

The gene calls are TRBV18 and TRBJ1-3; TRBD1 might be the D (6 bases). The germline gives CDR1 KGHSH, CDR2 LQKENI. V was trimmed by 9 bases and J by 0 bases, leaving 12 bases between them. The CDR3 contains 14 residues. This chain's CDR3 is CASSTGNSGNTIYF. The CDR3 nucleotides read TGTGCCAGTTCAACAGGGAACTCTGGAAACACCATATATTTT.

The CDR3 reads CASSPPLGSVNTEAFF. CDR3 DNA sequence: TGTGCCAGCAGCCCCCCCCTGGGGAGCGTGAACACTGAAGCTTTCTTT. The chain carries TRBV6-6 and TRBJ1-1; D is unresolved. V was shortened by 6 bases and J by 0 bases, with 17 bases between the two germline ends. Germline V gene lookup returns CDR1 MNHNY and CDR2 SVGAGI (reference sequence). The CDR3 is made up of 16 amino acids.

This clone was detected only once. The chain uses TRBV7-9 and TRBJ1-4; 7 positions match TRBD1. V dropped 1 base and J dropped 6; count of bases not matched to a gene: 8. The CDR3 is 16 residues long. Germline CDR1 and CDR2: SEHNR and FQNEAQ (reference sequence). The CDR3 DNA reads as TGTGCCAGCAGCTTAGTGGGGGACAGCGCTTATGAAAAACTGTTTTTT. This translates into CASSLVGDSAYEKLFF.

The chain is built from TRBV18 and TRBJ1-1, with 8 bases identical to TRBD1. The trim removed 6 bases at V and 0 bases at J, leaving 9 bases unmatched. Germline-derived CDR1 and CDR2 are KGHSH and LQKENI. The CDR3 contains 16 residues. The CDR3 here is CASSFLSTGVNTEAFF. CDR3 sequence (DNA): TGTGCCAGCTCGTTCCTCTCGACAGGGGTGAACACTGAAGCTTTCTTT.